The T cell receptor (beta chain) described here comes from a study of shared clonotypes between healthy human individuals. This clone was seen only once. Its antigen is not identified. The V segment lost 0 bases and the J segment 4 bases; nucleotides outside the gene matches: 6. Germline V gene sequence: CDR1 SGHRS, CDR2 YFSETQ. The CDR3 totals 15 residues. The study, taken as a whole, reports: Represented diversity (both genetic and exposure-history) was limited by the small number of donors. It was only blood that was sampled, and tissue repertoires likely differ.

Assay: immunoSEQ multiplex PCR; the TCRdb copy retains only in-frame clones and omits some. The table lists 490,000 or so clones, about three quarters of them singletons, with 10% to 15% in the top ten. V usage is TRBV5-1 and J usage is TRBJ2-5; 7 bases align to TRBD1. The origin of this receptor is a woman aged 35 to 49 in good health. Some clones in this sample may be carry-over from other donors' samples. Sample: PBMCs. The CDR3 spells CASSLGTGGGETQYF. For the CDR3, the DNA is TGCGCCAGCAGCTTGGGGACAGGAGGTGGAGAGACCCAGTACTTC.